This T cell receptor beta chain was obtained from a study of T cells after yellow fever vaccination. 5'RACE template switching generated TCR cDNA, adding a universal primer site and UMIs. TCRdb re-analysed the 5' RACE reads in MiXCR, keeping a single row per CDR3 protein. Here the sample spans about 400,000 distinct CDR3 sequences, approximately 10% being singletons. Trimming pared 0 bases from V and 8 bases from J, leaving 18 bases between. The V gene's germline CDR1 is SEHNR and CDR2 FQNEAQ (reference sequence). The CDR3 covers 16 residues. The rearrangement joins TRBV7-9 to TRBJ2-3; no clear D. The specimen was PBMCs, collected on the day of the first yellow fever vaccination. This sequence originates from a man in his late teens or twenties who received the YFV17D yellow fever vaccine. The CDR3, as DNA: TGTGCCAGCAGCTTAGCATCGGGTCTCCCAGGTAGTACGCAGTATTTT. Its translation is CASSLASGLPGSTQYF.